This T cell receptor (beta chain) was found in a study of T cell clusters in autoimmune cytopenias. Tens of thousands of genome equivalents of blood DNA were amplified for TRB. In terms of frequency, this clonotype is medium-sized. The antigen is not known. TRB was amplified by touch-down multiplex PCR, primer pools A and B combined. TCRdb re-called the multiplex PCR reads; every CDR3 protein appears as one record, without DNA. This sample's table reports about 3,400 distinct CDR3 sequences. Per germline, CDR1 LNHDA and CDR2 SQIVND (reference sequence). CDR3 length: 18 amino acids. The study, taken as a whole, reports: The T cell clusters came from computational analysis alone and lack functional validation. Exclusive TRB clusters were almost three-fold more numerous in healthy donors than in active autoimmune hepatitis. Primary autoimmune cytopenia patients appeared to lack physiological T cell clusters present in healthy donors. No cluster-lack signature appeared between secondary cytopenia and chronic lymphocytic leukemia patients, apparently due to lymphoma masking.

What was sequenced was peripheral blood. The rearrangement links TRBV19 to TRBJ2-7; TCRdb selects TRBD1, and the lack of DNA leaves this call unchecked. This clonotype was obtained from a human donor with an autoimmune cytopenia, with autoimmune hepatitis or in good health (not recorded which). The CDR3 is CASSIATSGTGSSYEQYF.